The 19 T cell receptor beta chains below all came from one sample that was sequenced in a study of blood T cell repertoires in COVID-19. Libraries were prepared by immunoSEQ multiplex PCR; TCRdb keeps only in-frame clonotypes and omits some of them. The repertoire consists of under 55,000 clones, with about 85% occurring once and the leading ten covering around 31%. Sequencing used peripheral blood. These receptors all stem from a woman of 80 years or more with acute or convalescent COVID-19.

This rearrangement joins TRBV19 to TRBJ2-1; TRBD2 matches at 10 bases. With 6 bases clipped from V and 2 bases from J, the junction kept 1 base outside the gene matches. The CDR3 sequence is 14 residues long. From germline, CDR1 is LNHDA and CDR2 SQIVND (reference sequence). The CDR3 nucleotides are TGTGCCAGTAGCACTAGCGGGGCCTACAATGAGCAGTTCTTC. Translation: CASSTSGAYNEQFF.

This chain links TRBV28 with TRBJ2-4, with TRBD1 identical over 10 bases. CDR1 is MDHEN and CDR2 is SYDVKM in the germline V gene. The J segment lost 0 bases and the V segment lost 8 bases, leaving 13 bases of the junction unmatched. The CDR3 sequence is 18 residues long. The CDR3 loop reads CASSPIGQGDLAKNIQYF. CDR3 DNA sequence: TGTGCCAGCTCCCCCATAGGACAGGGGGACCTAGCCAAAAACATTCAGTACTTC.

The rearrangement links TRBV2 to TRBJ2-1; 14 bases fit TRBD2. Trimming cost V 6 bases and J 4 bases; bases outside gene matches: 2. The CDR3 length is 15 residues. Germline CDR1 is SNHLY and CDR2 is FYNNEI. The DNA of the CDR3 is TGTGCCAGCAGCCGACTAGCGGGAGGGTACAATGAGCAGTTCTTC. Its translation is CASSRLAGGYNEQFF. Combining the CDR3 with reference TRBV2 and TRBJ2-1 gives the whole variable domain EPEVTQTPSHQVTQMGQEVILRCVPISNHLYFYWYRQILGQKVEFLVSFYNNEISEKSEIFDDQFSVERPDGSNFTLKIRSTKLEDSAMYFCASSRLAGGYNEQFFGPGTRLTVL.

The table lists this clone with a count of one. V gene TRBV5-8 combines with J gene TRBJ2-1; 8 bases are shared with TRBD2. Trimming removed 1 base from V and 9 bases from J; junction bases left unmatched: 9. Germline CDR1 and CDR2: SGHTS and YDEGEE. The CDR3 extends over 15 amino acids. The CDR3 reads CASSLKSSGKVEQFF. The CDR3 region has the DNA TGTGCCAGCAGCTTGAAAAGTAGCGGGAAGGTTGAGCAGTTCTTC. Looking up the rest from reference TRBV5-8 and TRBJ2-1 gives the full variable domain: EAGVTQSPTHLIKTRGQQATLRCSPISGHTSVYWYQQALGLGLQFLLWYDEGEERNRGNFPPRFSGRQFPNYSSELNVNALELEDSALYLCASSLKSSGKVEQFFGPGTRLTVL.

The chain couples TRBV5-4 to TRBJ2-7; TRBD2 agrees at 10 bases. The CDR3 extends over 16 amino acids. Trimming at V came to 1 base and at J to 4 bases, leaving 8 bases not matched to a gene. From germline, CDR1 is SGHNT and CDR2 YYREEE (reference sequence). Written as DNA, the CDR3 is TGTGCCAGCAGCTTGTGGGCTAGCGGGAGTAAGTACGAGCAGTACTTC. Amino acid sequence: CASSLWASGSKYEQYF. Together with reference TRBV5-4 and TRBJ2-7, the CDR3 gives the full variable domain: ETGVTQSPTHLIKTRGQQVTLRCSSQSGHNTVSWYQQALGQGPQFIFQYYREEENGRGNFPPRFSGLQFPNYSSELNVNALELDDSALYLCASSLWASGSKYEQYFGPGTRLTVT.

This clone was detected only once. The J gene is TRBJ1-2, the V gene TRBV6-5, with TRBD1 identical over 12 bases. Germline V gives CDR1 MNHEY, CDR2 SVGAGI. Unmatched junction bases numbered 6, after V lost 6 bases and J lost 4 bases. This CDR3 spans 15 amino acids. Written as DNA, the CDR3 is TGTGCCAGCAGACAACCGGGACAGGGGGCCTATGGCTACACCTTC. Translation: CASRQPGQGAYGYTF.

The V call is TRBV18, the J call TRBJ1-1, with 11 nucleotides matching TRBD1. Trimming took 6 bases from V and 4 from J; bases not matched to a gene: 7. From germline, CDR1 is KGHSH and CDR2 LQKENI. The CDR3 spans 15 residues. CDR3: CASSPGQGASTEAFF. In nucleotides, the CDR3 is TGTGCCAGCTCCCCAGGACAGGGGGCCTCCACTGAAGCTTTCTTT.

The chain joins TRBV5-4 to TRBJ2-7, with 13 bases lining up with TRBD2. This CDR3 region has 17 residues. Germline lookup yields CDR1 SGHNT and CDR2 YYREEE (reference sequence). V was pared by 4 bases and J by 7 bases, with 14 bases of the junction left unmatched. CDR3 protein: CASSPGGTSGARGEQYF. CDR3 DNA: TGTGCCAGCAGCCCAGGGGGGACTAGCGGGGCCCGGGGGGAGCAGTACTTC.

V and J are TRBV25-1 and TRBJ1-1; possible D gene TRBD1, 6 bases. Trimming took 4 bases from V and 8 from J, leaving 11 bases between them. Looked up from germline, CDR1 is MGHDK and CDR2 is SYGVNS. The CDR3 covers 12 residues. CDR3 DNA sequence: TGTGCCAGCAGTGGGGGGCCGACCGAAGCTTTCTTT. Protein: CASSGGPTEAFF.

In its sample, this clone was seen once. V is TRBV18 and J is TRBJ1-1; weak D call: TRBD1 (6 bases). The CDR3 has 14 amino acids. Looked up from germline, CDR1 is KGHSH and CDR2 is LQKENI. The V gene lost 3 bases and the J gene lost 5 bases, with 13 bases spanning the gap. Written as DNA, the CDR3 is TGTGCCAGCTCACCGGACAGACAAATAACTGAAGCTTTCTTT. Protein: CASSPDRQITEAFF. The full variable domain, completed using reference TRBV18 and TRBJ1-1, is NAGVMQNPRHLVRRRGQEARLRCSPMKGHSHVYWYRQLPEEGLKFMVYLQKENIIDESGMPKERFSAEFPKEGPSILRIQQVVRGDSAAYFCASSPDRQITEAFFGQGTRLTVV.

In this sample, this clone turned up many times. The CDR3 nucleotides read TGTGCCAGCGGTTGGACTAGCGGGAATGAGCAGTTCTTC. Translated, it gives CASGWTSGNEQFF. The gene calls are TRBV6-5 and TRBJ2-1; 11 bases match TRBD2. With 8 bases clipped from V and 7 bases from J, the junction kept 4 bases outside the gene matches. The V gene's germline CDR1 is MNHEY and CDR2 SVGAGI. This CDR3 is built from 13 residues.

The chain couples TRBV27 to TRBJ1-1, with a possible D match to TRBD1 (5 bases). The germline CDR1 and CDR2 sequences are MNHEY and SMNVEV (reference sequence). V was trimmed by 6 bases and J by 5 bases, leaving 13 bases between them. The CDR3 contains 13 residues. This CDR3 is CASRYYQGTEAFF. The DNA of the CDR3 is TGTGCCAGCAGGTATTACCAGGGAACTGAAGCTTTCTTT.

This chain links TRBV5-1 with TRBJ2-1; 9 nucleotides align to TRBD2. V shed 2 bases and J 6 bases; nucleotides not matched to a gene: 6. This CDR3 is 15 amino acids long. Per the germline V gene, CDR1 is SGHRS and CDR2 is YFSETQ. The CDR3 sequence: CASSLRLAGSNEQFF. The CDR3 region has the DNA TGCGCCAGCAGCTTAAGGCTAGCGGGATCCAATGAGCAGTTCTTC.

CDR3 loop: CASSSFGTGTSPLHF. The CDR3 bases are TGTGCCAGCAGTTCATTTGGGACAGGGACCTCACCCCTCCACTTT. The chain has TRBV27 and TRBJ1-6; 9 bases align to TRBD1. The CDR3 loop spans 15 amino acids. Germline CDR1 is MNHEY and CDR2 is SMNVEV (reference sequence). After removal of 4 bases from V and 10 bases from J, the junction contained 8 bases not matched to a gene.

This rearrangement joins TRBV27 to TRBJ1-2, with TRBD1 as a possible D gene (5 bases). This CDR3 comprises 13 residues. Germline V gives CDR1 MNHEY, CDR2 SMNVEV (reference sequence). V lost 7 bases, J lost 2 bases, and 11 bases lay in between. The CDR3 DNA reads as TGTGCCAGCACCCCCGGGGGGAACTATGGCTACACCTTC. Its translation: CASTPGGNYGYTF.

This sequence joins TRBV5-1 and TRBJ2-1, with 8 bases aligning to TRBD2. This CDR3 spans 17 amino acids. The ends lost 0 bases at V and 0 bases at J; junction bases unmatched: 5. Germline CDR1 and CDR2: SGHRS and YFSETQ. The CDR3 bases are TGCGCCAGCAGCTTGGGGGATAGCGGGATCTCCTACAATGAGCAGTTCTTC. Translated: CASSLGDSGISYNEQFF. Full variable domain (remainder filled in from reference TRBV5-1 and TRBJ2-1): KAGVTQTPRYLIKTRGQQVTLSCSPISGHRSVSWYQQTPGQGLQFLFEYFSETQRNKGNFPGRFSGRQFSNSRSEMNVSTLELGDSALYLCASSLGDSGISYNEQFFGPGTRLTVL.

DNA of the CDR3: TGTGCCAGCAGCCCTCTGATGAGCGGGCGCTCCTACGAGCAGTACTTC. It encodes CASSPLMSGRSYEQYF. The rearrangement links TRBV7-8 to TRBJ2-7; D may be TRBD2 (6 bases). The CDR3 is 16 residues long. Trimming removed 5 bases at V and 0 bases at J, with 17 bases between. CDR1 SGHVS and CDR2 FQNEAQ come from the germline V gene.

The CDR3 protein is CATPGVTEAFF. The CDR3 DNA reads as TGTGCCACCCCAGGGGTTACTGAAGCTTTCTTT. J is TRBJ1-1 and V is TRBV6-5; a possible D gene is TRBD1 (6 bases). The CDR3 has 11 amino acids. The germline V gene has CDR1 MNHEY and CDR2 SVGAGI. V dropped 10 bases and J dropped 5 bases, with 11 bases sitting between them.

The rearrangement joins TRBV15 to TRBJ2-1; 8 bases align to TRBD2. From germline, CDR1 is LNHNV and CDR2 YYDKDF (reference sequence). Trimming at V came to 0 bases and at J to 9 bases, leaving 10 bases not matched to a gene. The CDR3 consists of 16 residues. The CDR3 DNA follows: TGTGCCACCAGCAGAGAAAGACCGGGACTAGATCCTGAGCAGTTCTTC. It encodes CATSRERPGLDPEQFF.